This T cell receptor beta chain was captured in a study of T cell clonality in common variable immunodeficiency. Sequencing was performed with immunoSEQ multiplex PCR; in TCRdb, only in-frame clones are kept and a portion is missing. The data show tens of thousands of clones, with none appearing a single time. This clone was recorded at least ten times. What it recognizes is unknown. The sequence runs out 3 residues before the end of the CDR3; the remainder is reconstructed from the germline J gene. Aged about 9 to 64 years, CVID subjects averaged about 42 years old. Most patients and controls had Caucasian heritage. Replacement immunoglobulin had been given to every CVID subject for at least one year. Germline V gene data show CDR1 as SGHKS and CDR2 as YYEKEE (reference sequence). This CDR3 has 14 amino acids. Study results and caveats: Patient heterogeneity in the CVID cohort limited correlations between repertoire features and clinical complications. Fewer deletions and N-nucleotide insertions were reportedly seen in common variable immunodeficiency TCR beta sequences.

The TCR sequence derives from a human donor with common variable immunodeficiency. V usage is TRBV5-5 and J usage is TRBJ1-2; TRBD1 is a possible D gene (5 bases). What was sequenced was peripheral blood mononuclear cells. The CDR3 sequence: CASSSPGLPQGYTF. CDR3 DNA (partial): TGTGCCAGCAGCAGCCCGGGACTCCCTCAGGGC.